The clone carrying this T cell receptor beta chain was seen many times. Its target is not known. This specimen belongs to a study of CD8 T cells in ankylosing spondylitis. Study outcomes and limitations: Reportedly, matched ankylosing spondylitis synovial fluid was significantly enriched for disease-linked clones. Previously reported in reactive arthritis synovial fluid and blood were some of the motif variants.

After removal of 5 bases from V and 0 bases from J, the junction contained 13 bases not matched to a gene. The CDR3 sequence is 17 residues long. Using its own MiXCR run on the 5' RACE reads, TCRdb lists one record per CDR3 protein. The sample lists 200,000 to 250,000 distinct CDR3 sequences, 7.5% to 9.5% occurring once. Sequenced material: blood, either unsorted or a sorted T cell fraction (not recorded which). The chain links TRBV12-3 or TRBV12-4 to TRBJ2-7; 7 nucleotides match TRBD2. The clonotype was recovered from a female donor with ankylosing spondylitis or in good health (not recorded which). CDR3 sequence (DNA): TGTGCCAGCAGTCGATCCCGGGACTATAAGAGCTCCTACGAGCAGTACTTC. Translation: CASSRSRDYKSSYEQYF.